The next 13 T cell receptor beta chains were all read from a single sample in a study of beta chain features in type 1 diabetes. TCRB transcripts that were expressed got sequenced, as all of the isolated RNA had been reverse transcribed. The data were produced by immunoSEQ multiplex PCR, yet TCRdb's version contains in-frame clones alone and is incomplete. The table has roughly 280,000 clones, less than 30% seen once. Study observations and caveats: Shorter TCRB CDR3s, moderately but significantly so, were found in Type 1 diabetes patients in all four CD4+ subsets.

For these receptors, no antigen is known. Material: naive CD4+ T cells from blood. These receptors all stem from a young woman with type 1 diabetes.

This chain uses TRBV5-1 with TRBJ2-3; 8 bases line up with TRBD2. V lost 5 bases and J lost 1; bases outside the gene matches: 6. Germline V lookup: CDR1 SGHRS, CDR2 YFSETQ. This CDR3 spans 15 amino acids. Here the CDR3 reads CASRRSGGRTDTQYF. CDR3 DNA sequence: TGCGCCAGCAGGAGGAGCGGGGGCCGCACAGATACGCAGTATTTT.

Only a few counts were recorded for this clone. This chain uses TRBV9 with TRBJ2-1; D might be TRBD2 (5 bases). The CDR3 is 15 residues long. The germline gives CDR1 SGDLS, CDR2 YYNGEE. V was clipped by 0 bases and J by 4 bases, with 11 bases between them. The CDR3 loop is CASSVVTGKYNEQFF. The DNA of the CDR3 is TGTGCCAGCAGCGTAGTAACGGGGAAGTACAATGAGCAGTTCTTC.

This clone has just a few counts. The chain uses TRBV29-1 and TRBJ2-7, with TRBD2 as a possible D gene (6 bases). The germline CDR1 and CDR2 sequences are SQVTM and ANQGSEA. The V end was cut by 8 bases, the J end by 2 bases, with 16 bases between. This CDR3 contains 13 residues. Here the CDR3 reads CSFSGTGAYEQYF. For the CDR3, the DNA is TGCAGCTTCTCCGGGACGGGAGCCTACGAGCAGTACTTC.

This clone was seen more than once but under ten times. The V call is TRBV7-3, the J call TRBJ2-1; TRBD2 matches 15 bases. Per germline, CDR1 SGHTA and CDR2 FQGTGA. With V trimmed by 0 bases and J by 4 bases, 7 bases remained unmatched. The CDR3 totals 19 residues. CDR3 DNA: TGTGCCAGCAGCTTAACTCCCCTCGGACTAGCGGGAGGGTACAATGAGCAGTTCTTC. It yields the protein CASSLTPLGLAGGYNEQFF.

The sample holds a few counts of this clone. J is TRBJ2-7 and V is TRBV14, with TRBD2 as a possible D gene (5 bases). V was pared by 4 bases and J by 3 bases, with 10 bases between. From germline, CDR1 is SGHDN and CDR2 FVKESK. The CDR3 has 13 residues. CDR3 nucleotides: TGTGCCAGCAGCCCCCCCGGGGACTACGAGCAGTACTTC. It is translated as CASSPPGDYEQYF.

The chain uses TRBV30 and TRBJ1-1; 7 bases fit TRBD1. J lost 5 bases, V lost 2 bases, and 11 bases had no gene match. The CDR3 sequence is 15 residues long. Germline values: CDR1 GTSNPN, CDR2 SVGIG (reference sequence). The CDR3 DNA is TGTGCCTGGAGTATACTAGACAGGGATGGGACTGAAGCTTTCTTT. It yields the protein CAWSILDRDGTEAFF.

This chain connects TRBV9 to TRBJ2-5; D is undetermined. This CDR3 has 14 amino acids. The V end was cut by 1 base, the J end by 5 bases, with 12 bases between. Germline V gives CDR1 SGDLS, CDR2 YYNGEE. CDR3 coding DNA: TGTGCCAGCAGCGTAAACCCGCTCCAGGAGACCCAGTACTTC. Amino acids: CASSVNPLQETQYF.

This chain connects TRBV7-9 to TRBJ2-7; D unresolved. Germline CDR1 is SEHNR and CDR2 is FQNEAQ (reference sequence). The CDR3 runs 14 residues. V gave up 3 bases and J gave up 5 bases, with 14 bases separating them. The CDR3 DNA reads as TGTGCCAGCAGCTTGGCTGAGGTACGGAACGAGCAGTACTTC. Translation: CASSLAEVRNEQYF.

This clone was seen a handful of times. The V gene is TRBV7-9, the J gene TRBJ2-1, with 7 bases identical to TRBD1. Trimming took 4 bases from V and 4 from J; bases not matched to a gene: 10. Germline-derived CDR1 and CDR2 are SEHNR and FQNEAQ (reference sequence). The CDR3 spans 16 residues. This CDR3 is CASSSQPGTAYNEQFF. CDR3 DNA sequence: TGTGCCAGCAGCTCCCAACCCGGGACAGCATACAATGAGCAGTTCTTC. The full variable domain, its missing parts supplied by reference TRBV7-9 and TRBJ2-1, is DTGVSQNPRHKITKRGQNVTFRCDPISEHNRLYWYRQTLGQGPEFLTYFQNEAQLEKSRLLSDRFSAERPKGSFSTLEIQRTEQGDSAMYLCASSSQPGTAYNEQFFGPGTRLTVL.

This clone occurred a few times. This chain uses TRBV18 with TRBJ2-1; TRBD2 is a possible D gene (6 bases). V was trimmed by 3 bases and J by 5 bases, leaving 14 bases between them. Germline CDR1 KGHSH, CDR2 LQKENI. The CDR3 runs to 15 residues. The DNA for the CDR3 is TGTGCCAGCTCACCCCGGGACTCCCACGACAATGAGCAGTTCTTC. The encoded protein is CASSPRDSHDNEQFF.

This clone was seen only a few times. As DNA, the CDR3 is TGTGCCAGCAGCGAACAGGACACCGGGGAGCTGTTTTTT. Its translation is CASSEQDTGELFF. The chain uses TRBV7-3 and TRBJ2-2, with D perhaps TRBD1 (5 bases). V was cut by 5 bases and J by 3 bases, with 7 bases left in between. The germline CDR1 and CDR2 sequences are SGHTA and FQGTGA. This CDR3 has 13 amino acids. The variable domain in full, with the rest retrieved from reference TRBV7-3 and TRBJ2-2, is GAGVSQTPSNKVTEKGKYVELRCDPISGHTALYWYRQSLGQGPEFLIYFQGTGAADDSGLPNDRFFAVRPEGSVSTLKIQRTERGDSAVYLCASSEQDTGELFFGEGSRLTVL.

The CDR3 protein is CASSLEPRGFTEAFF. The CDR3 DNA sequence: TGCGCCAGCAGCTTGGAGCCCCGGGGTTTCACTGAAGCTTTCTTT. The chain is built from TRBV5-1 and TRBJ1-1; D gene ambiguous. From germline, CDR1 is SGHRS and CDR2 YFSETQ. This CDR3 spans 15 amino acids. V was cut by 0 bases and J by 4 bases, with 13 bases left in between.

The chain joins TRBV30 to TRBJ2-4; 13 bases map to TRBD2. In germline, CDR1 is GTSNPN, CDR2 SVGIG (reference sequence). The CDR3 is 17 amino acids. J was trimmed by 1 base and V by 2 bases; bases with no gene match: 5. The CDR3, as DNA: TGTGCCTGGAGTACTGGACTAGCGGGAGTGGCCAAAAACATTCAGTACTTC. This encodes CAWSTGLAGVAKNIQYF.